This T cell receptor beta chain was sequenced for a study of shared clonotypes between healthy human individuals. Study as a whole: The study used three CD4 naive, three CD4 memory, two CD8 naive and one CD8 memory plate per donor.

Germline loops: CDR1 KGHSH, CDR2 LQKENI. The length of the CDR3 is 16 residues. V trimming: 3 bases; J trimming: 1 base; junction bases outside the gene matches: 5. Study findings and constraints: Four donors had around 5% of their naive CD4 clonotypes in common.

As originally analysed: Without quality scores, immunoSEQ junctional reads could not be filtered like full-length reads. Only in-frame clones appear in the TCRdb table, and some are missing; sequencing was by immunoSEQ multiplex PCR. V, J and clone size are taken as reported in that table, and D and trimming were inferred from the DNA itself. The sample includes roughly 1,000,000 clones, about 84% of them seen just once. A remark on this clone: Its specificity is unknown.

This chain connects TRBV18 to TRBJ1-5, with TRBD1 identical over 8 bases. The TCR originated in a man aged 18 to 29 in good health. Some clones in this sample may be carry-over from other donors' samples. Sequencing was carried out using memory CD4+ T cells from PBMCs. Subset described: CD45RA-negative fraction. The CDR3 nucleotides are TGTGCCAGCTCACCCGCAGGGGGCGCAAGCAATCAGCCCCAGCATTTT. Residues: CASSPAGGASNQPQHF.